Shown below are 21 T cell receptor beta chains from a single sample sequenced in a study of cytomegalovirus exposure and HLA in healthy donors listed by TCRdb under 2017. Library construction relied on the immunoSEQ multiplex PCR assay. For the multiplex PCR, a mixture combining 60 forward primers for TCR Vbeta segments and 13 reverse primers for TCR Jbeta segments was used. Held by TCRdb, this immuneACCESS table contains in-frame sequences only and omits some clones. Under half of the omission traces to an unresolved V gene where checked; the cause of the rest is unknown. For this sample there are 150,000 to 200,000 clones; approximately 85% appear just once. More than 1.5% of the sample lies in the top ten. Sequences were obtained from PBMCs. These receptors were taken from a man younger than 30 in good health and CMV-seronegative.

The genes are TRBV4-2 and TRBJ1-1; no reliable D call. Trimming pared 1 base from V and 0 bases from J, leaving 12 bases between. CDR3 length: 16 residues. Per the germline V gene, CDR1 is LGHNA and CDR2 is YNFKEQ. The CDR3 protein is CASSQGYIQMNTEAFF. The CDR3 DNA is TGTGCCAGCAGCCAAGGTTATATACAGATGAACACTGAAGCTTTCTTT.

The chain couples TRBV5-1 to TRBJ2-5; D is ambiguous. Germline loops: CDR1 SGHRS, CDR2 YFSETQ. V was trimmed by 0 bases and J by 2 bases, leaving 8 bases between them. This CDR3 comprises 14 residues. The CDR3 bases are TGCGCCAGCAGCTTGGCCGAGGTGCAAGAGACCCAGTACTTC. Translating gives CASSLAEVQETQYF.

The rearrangement links TRBV5-6 to TRBJ1-3, with a weak D call TRBD1 (6 bases). The germline CDR1 and CDR2 sequences are SGHDT and YYEEEE. The CDR3 is 15 residues long. V lost 0 bases to trimming and J lost 2 bases, with 9 bases between them. CDR3 in DNA: TGTGCCAGCAGCTTGGGGACAGTTGCTGGAAACACCATATATTTT. It specifies CASSLGTVAGNTIYF.

This clone showed up just a few times. V gene TRBV27 combines with J gene TRBJ2-4; 8 bases map to TRBD2. The germline CDR1 and CDR2 sequences are MNHEY and SMNVEV (reference sequence). V lost 6 bases to trimming and J lost 1 base; unmatched junction nucleotides: 14. The CDR3 is 18 residues long. The CDR3 nucleotides read TGTGCCAGCAGGGGAAGCGGGAGAGGAATGTGGGCCAAAAACATTCAGTACTTC. It codes for CASRGSGRGMWAKNIQYF.

V is TRBV6-5 and J is TRBJ2-3, with 8 bases matching TRBD1. The V segment lost 7 bases and the J segment 0 bases; nucleotides outside the gene matches: 6. Germline CDR1 reads MNHEY; CDR2 reads SVGAGI. This CDR3 has 15 amino acids. The CDR3 sequence: CASTPTGVSTDTQYF. In nucleotides, the CDR3 is TGTGCCAGCACCCCGACAGGGGTAAGCACAGATACGCAGTATTTT.

CDR3 DNA: TGTGCCGGGACCCTAGGTGACAGGGAGATTACTGAAGCTTTCTTT. As protein: CAGTLGDREITEAFF. This rearrangement joins TRBV21-1 to TRBJ1-1; the D call in the table, TRBD1, was not verified against the DNA. TRBV21-1 is a recognized pseudogene. The CDR3 contains 15 residues.

V gene TRBV19 combines with J gene TRBJ2-3, with D possibly TRBD1 on 7 matching bases. The CDR3 length is 14 residues. Trimming took off 2 bases at V and 4 bases at J, with 10 bases between the two ends. The germline gives CDR1 LNHDA, CDR2 SQIVND (reference sequence). The CDR3 DNA reads as TGTGCCAGTAGTATATCCAGGGGGGCAGATACGCAGTATTTT. Its protein is CASSISRGADTQYF.

The genes are TRBV5-1 and TRBJ2-3, with TRBD2 matching over 7 bases. This CDR3 spans 15 amino acids. V shed 4 bases and J 6 bases; nucleotides not matched to a gene: 11. The germline gives CDR1 SGHRS, CDR2 YFSETQ. This CDR3 reads CASSTGTTLRDTQYF. DNA for the CDR3: TGCGCCAGCAGCACCGGGACTACCCTCCGTGATACGCAGTATTTT.

The V gene is TRBV10-3, the J gene TRBJ2-7; D might be TRBD1 (6 bases). V lost 10 bases, J lost 0 bases, and 16 bases lay in between. This CDR3 region has 14 residues. The germline gives CDR1 ENHRY, CDR2 SYGVKD. The CDR3 spells CATLRDTNSYEQYF. CDR3 nucleotides: TGTGCCACCCTTAGGGACACCAACTCCTACGAGCAGTACTTC.

This chain connects TRBV29-1 to TRBJ2-1; 8 bases fit TRBD2. Germline values: CDR1 SQVTM, CDR2 ANQGSEA. There are 14 residues in the CDR3. Trimming cost V 7 bases and J 1 base; bases outside gene matches: 6. CDR3 region: CSAATSGSYNEQFF. Written as DNA, the CDR3 is TGCAGCGCTGCAACTAGCGGATCCTACAATGAGCAGTTCTTC.

The genes are TRBV5-6 and TRBJ2-7, with 12 bases identical to TRBD1. This CDR3 has 14 amino acids. Germline CDR1 reads SGHDT; CDR2 reads YYEEEE. Trimming cost V 3 bases and J 7 bases; bases outside gene matches: 5. The CDR3 region is CASSSGTGGGEQYF. CDR3 DNA sequence: TGTGCCAGCAGCTCCGGGACAGGGGGCGGAGAGCAGTACTTC.

The chain combines TRBV5-1 with TRBJ2-2; 10 bases are a match to TRBD2. Per the germline V gene, CDR1 is SGHRS and CDR2 is YFSETQ. V lost 5 bases to trimming and J lost 7 bases; unmatched junction nucleotides: 8. The CDR3 totals 15 residues. The CDR3 loop is CASSSSGRGFGELFF. The DNA of the CDR3 is TGCGCCAGCAGTTCTAGCGGGAGAGGATTCGGGGAGCTGTTTTTT.

Of note for this clone: One end of the junction fails to match germline, which may point to a read error. The rearrangement uses TRBV4-1 and TRBJ2-3, with 13 nucleotides matching TRBD2. CDR1 and CDR2 from the germline V gene are MGHRA and YSYEKL. There are 19 residues in the CDR3. CDR3 in DNA: TGCGCCAGCAGCCAAGAGGGACTAGCGGGAAGCTCCAAGACAGATACGCGGTATTTT. Amino acids: CASSQEGLAGSSKTDTRYF.

In DNA, the CDR3 is TGTGCCAGCAGCCAACTAAACGAAGCTGGTTACTTC. It is translated as CASSQLNEAGYF. The chain couples TRBV21-1 to TRBJ2-7; the table gives TRBD2 as D, unverified against the DNA. TRBV21-1 is recorded as a pseudogene. CDR3 length equals 12 residues.

In its sample, this clone was seen a few times. The chain is built from TRBV5-1 and TRBJ1-6; D perhaps matches TRBD1 (6 bases). V lost 2 bases and J lost 8, with 11 bases in between. Germline V gene lookup returns CDR1 SGHRS and CDR2 YFSETQ. The CDR3 loop spans 14 amino acids. The CDR3 spells CASSLENRDSPLHF. The CDR3 DNA sequence: TGCGCCAGCAGCTTAGAAAACAGGGATTCACCCCTCCACTTT.

This clone appeared a few times. This chain uses TRBV7-2 with TRBJ1-5, with 7 positions matching TRBD1. J lost 5 bases, V lost 5 bases, and 6 bases had no gene match. Per the germline V gene, CDR1 is SGHTA and CDR2 is FQGNSA. This CDR3 is 14 amino acids long. CDR3 coding DNA: TGTGCCAGCAGCCTAGAACAGGGGTATCAGCCCCAGCATTTT. It translates to CASSLEQGYQPQHF.

The chain carries TRBV12-1 and TRBJ2-5; the D call in the table, TRBD2, was not verified against the DNA. TRBV12-1 counts as a pseudogene. This CDR3 contains 16 residues. The CDR3 nucleotides read TGTGCCAGCAGCTCCGGGACTAGCGGGAGTTTGGAGACCCAGTACTTC. Protein sequence: CASSSGTSGSLETQYF.

The chain has TRBV4-3 and TRBJ1-1; D perhaps matches TRBD1 (6 bases). Germline loops: CDR1 LGHNA, CDR2 YSLEER. V was cut by 0 bases and J by 4 bases, with 15 bases left in between. The CDR3 consists of 16 residues. Here the CDR3 DNA reads TGCGCCAGCAGCCAAGATGCGACAGGTGGAAGCACTGAAGCTTTCTTT. Its translation: CASSQDATGGSTEAFF.

The V call is TRBV10-1, the J call TRBJ2-3; 14 bases agree with TRBD2. Germline lookup yields CDR1 WNHNN and CDR2 SYGVQD (reference sequence). The ends lost 5 bases at V and 5 bases at J; junction bases unmatched: 9. This CDR3 comprises 17 residues. The CDR3 bases are TGCGCCAGCAGTCCCTCTGGACTAGCGGGGGGAAGAGATACGCAGTATTTT. Its translation: CASSPSGLAGGRDTQYF.

This sequence joins TRBV18 and TRBJ1-6, with TRBD1 as a possible D gene (5 bases). The CDR3 spans 15 residues. Germline V gene data show CDR1 as KGHSH and CDR2 as LQKENI. Trimming removed 6 bases from V and 8 bases from J, with 17 bases in between. CDR3 sequence reads: CASSSFGREDSPLHF. DNA of the CDR3: TGTGCCAGCTCCTCCTTCGGCAGGGAGGATTCACCCCTCCACTTT.

The gene calls are TRBV11-2 and TRBJ2-1; 7 bases fit TRBD1. V was clipped by 7 bases and J by 7 bases; unmatched bases: 7. The CDR3 has 13 residues. Germline V CDR1 and CDR2: SGHAT, FQNNGV. The CDR3 spells CASNRGFRNEQFF. The CDR3 coding sequence is TGTGCCAGCAACAGGGGTTTTAGGAATGAGCAGTTCTTC.